Listed below are T cell receptor beta chains from one sample, sequenced in a study of blood T cell repertoires in COVID-19. The repertoire was sequenced with immunoSEQ multiplex PCR; TCRdb's copy has only in-frame clones and lacks some. This table holds under 200,000 clones, over 75% found once. Source material: PBMCs or T cells enriched from blood (not recorded which). The receptors originated from a man aged 50 to 60 who had recovered from COVID-19. Both conserved end residues are part of each CDR3. Fields, in order: V gene, J gene, D gene, CDR3 length, CDR3 protein, CDR3 DNA. A D gene is named only where the DNA matches it firmly.

TRBV5-1	TRBJ2-5	TRBD2	16	CASSLFAAGDGETQYF	TGCGCCAGCAGCTTGTTCGCAGCGGGAGATGGGGAGACCCAGTACTTC
TRBV19	TRBJ2-7	-	11	CASSRGVEQYF	TGTGCCAGTAGTAGGGGAGTGGAGCAGTACTTC
TRBV5-3	TRBJ1-6	TRBD1	15	CARSWTGNYNSPLHF	TGTGCCAGAAGCTGGACAGGGAATTATAATTCACCCCTCCACTTT
TRBV28	TRBJ2-7	TRBD1	15	CASSLTGTVKYEQYF	TGTGCCAGCAGTTTAACGGGGACAGTTAAATACGAGCAGTACTTC
TRBV28	TRBJ1-5	-	15	CATMDRVYSNQPQHF	TGTGCCACGATGGACAGAGTCTATAGCAATCAGCCCCAGCATTTT
TRBV9	TRBJ1-6	-	15	CASSAGWTEDSPLHF	TGTGCCAGCAGCGCCGGCTGGACGGAGGATTCACCCCTCCACTTT
TRBV3-1/TRBV3-2	TRBJ2-2	TRBD2	18	CASSQGRSSGVFTGELFF	TGTGCCAGCAGCCAAGGGCGGAGTAGCGGGGTGTTTACCGGGGAGCTGTTTTTT
TRBV7-2	TRBJ2-7	TRBD2	16	CASSTALAGALYEQYF	TGTGCCAGCAGCACCGCTTTAGCGGGAGCCCTCTACGAGCAGTACTTC
TRBV7-9	TRBJ1-6	-	15	CASRRIQGGTSPLHF	TGTGCCAGCAGACGGATACAGGGAGGGACTTCACCCCTCCACTTT
TRBV24-1	TRBJ2-7	TRBD1	13	CATSDHRQGEQYF	TGTGCCACCAGTGATCACCGACAGGGAGAGCAGTACTTC
TRBV7-9	TRBJ1-1	-	15	CASSLAARGGTEAFF	TGTGCCAGCAGCTTAGCGGCCAGAGGGGGCACTGAAGCTTTCTTT
TRBV24-1	TRBJ2-2	TRBD2	17	CATSDRLAGEDTGELFF	TGTGCCACCAGTGATCGACTAGCGGGAGAGGACACCGGGGAGCTGTTTTTT
TRBV18	TRBJ1-2	-	13	CASSPPNRDGYTF	TGTGCCAGCTCACCCCCAAACAGGGATGGCTACACCTTC
TRBV5-8	TRBJ1-5	TRBD1	15	CASSPTGGGNQPQHF	TGTGCCAGCAGCCCGACAGGGGGAGGCAATCAGCCCCAGCATTTT
TRBV30	TRBJ2-1	-	12	CAWSVGSGARFF	-
TRBV28	TRBJ2-2	-	13	CASSSGGTGELFF	TGTGCCAGCAGCTCGGGTGGGACCGGGGAGCTGTTTTTT
TRBV5-1	TRBJ2-1	-	11	CASSLGGEQFF	TGCGCCAGCAGCTTGGGCGGTGAGCAGTTCTTC
TRBV4-1	TRBJ2-1	TRBD1	15	CASSQEGEGGGEQFF	TGCGCCAGCAGCCAAGAAGGTGAAGGGGGCGGTGAGCAGTTCTTC
TRBV20-1	TRBJ1-4	TRBD1	11	CRTGQAEKLFF	TGCAGGACGGGACAGGCAGAAAAACTGTTTTTT
TRBV12-3/TRBV12-4	TRBJ2-1	-	13	CASSSLQGNEQFF	TGTGCCAGCAGTAGTTTACAGGGTAATGAGCAGTTCTTC